The 21 T cell receptor beta chains below come from one sample, sequenced in a study of early T cells in non-severe SARS-CoV-2 infection. TCRdb analysed the 5' RACE reads with MiXCR anew, one entry per CDR3 protein. The sample consists of 45,000 to 60,000 distinct CDR3 sequences, around 8.6% of them appearing once. Sequencing was performed on whole blood, taken at baseline. All receptors derive from an adult who was a healthcare worker with PCR-confirmed SARS-CoV-2 infection or an uninfected control (not recorded which).

In this sample, this clonotype turned up many times. This sequence joins TRBV7-8 and TRBJ1-1; D ambiguous. This CDR3 has 15 amino acids. With 4 bases removed from V and 0 bases from J, the gap between germline ends came to 12 bases. CDR1 SGHVS and CDR2 FQNEAQ come from the germline V gene. The CDR3 DNA sequence: TGTGCCAGCAGCTCCACAAGACTACTGAACACTGAAGCTTTCTTT. This translates into CASSSTRLLNTEAFF.

A few counts support this clonotype. This chain uses TRBV14 with TRBJ2-7, with D possibly TRBD2 on 5 matching bases. CDR1 SGHDN and CDR2 FVKESK come from the germline V gene. V shed 1 base and J shed 6 bases, with 10 bases lying between them. The CDR3 extends over 13 amino acids. CDR3 in DNA: TGTGCCAGCAGCCAAGTCGGCCGGGGCGAGCAGTACTTC. Its translation is CASSQVGRGEQYF.

The V and J genes are TRBV5-6 and TRBJ2-3; a weak D match, TRBD1 (6 bases). V lost 5 bases, J lost 6 bases, and 19 bases lay in between. This CDR3 contains 15 residues. In germline, CDR1 is SGHDT, CDR2 YYEEEE. The CDR3 is CASSYDRSRSDTQYF. DNA of the CDR3: TGTGCCAGCAGTTACGACAGGTCCAGATCGGATACGCAGTATTTT.

This clonotype was seen ten or more times. The V call is TRBV19, the J call TRBJ2-1; 9 bases agree with TRBD2. V was pared by 3 bases and J by 5 bases, with 11 bases of the junction left unmatched. This CDR3 region has 17 residues. Germline CDR1 reads LNHDA; CDR2 reads SQIVND (reference sequence). CDR3 in DNA: TGTGCCAGTAGTATTATTGGCGCGGGAGGGGGAGACAATGAGCAGTTCTTC. Translated, it gives CASSIIGAGGGDNEQFF.

This clonotype was found many times. This sequence joins TRBV19 and TRBJ1-4; D is unresolved. The CDR3 contains 12 residues. The V and J ends lost 6 bases and 8 bases respectively, with 10 bases between them. Germline-derived CDR1 and CDR2 are LNHDA and SQIVND (reference sequence). The CDR3 sequence is CASRSGEEKLFF. DNA of the CDR3: TGTGCCAGTAGAAGTGGTGAGGAAAAACTGTTTTTT.

This clonotype was observed a few times. The chain couples TRBV18 to TRBJ2-7; 11 nucleotides match TRBD2. With V trimmed by 3 bases and J by 5 bases, 15 bases remained unmatched. Germline CDR1 is KGHSH and CDR2 is LQKENI. CDR3 length equals 18 residues. CDR3 DNA: TGTGCCAGCTCACCGCCAAGAGGGACTAGCGGATATCTCGACGAGCAGTACTTC. It is translated as CASSPPRGTSGYLDEQYF.

The V and J genes are TRBV6-1 and TRBJ2-3; D gene ambiguous. The CDR3 is 15 amino acids. Trimming removed 0 bases from V and 1 base from J, with 8 bases in between. Germline-derived CDR1 and CDR2 are MNHNS and SASEGT. CDR3 nucleotide sequence: TGTGCCAGCAGTGAAGCGGGAAGGGGCACAGATACGCAGTATTTT. Its translation: CASSEAGRGTDTQYF.

This clonotype was seen a handful of times. The chain couples TRBV10-1 to TRBJ1-1; a weak D match, TRBD1 (6 bases). The CDR3 totals 15 residues. The V end lost 4 bases, the J end lost 5 bases, and 17 bases lay between the germline ends. The germline CDR1 and CDR2 sequences are WNHNN and SYGVQD (reference sequence). CDR3 sequence reads: CASSAAGGRLTEAFF. Written as DNA, the CDR3 is TGCGCCAGCAGTGCGGCCGGGGGGCGACTAACTGAAGCTTTCTTT.

The chain carries TRBV20-1 and TRBJ2-7; a weak D match, TRBD2 (6 bases). The CDR3 loop spans 13 amino acids. Between the trimmed V and J ends, which lost 1 base and 6 bases, there was a span of 13 bases. CDR1 and CDR2 from the germline V gene are DFQATT and SNEGSKA (reference sequence). This CDR3 is CSARVGPGGEQYF. The CDR3 bases are TGCAGTGCTAGAGTTGGCCCCGGGGGCGAGCAGTACTTC.

This sequence joins TRBV5-1 and TRBJ2-7; possibly TRBD2 for D (5 bases). The CDR3 is made up of 14 amino acids. Looked up from germline, CDR1 is SGHRS and CDR2 is YFSETQ. The V end lost 1 base, the J end lost 1 base, and 9 bases lay between the germline ends. CDR3 DNA sequence: TGCGCCAGCAGCTTGTTTCCGGGATCCTACGAGCAGTACTTC. This codes for CASSLFPGSYEQYF.

In this sample, this clonotype turned up a few times. The genes are TRBV18 and TRBJ2-7; possibly TRBD1 for D (6 bases). Germline-derived CDR1 and CDR2 are KGHSH and LQKENI. The CDR3 sequence is 11 residues long. The V end was cut by 5 bases, the J end by 6 bases, with 8 bases between. CDR3 nucleotides: TGTGCCAGCTCAGCAGGGGTCGAGCAGTACTTC. Its translation is CASSAGVEQYF. The full variable domain, its missing parts supplied by reference TRBV18 and TRBJ2-7, is NAGVMQNPRHLVRRRGQEARLRCSPMKGHSHVYWYRQLPEEGLKFMVYLQKENIIDESGMPKERFSAEFPKEGPSILRIQQVVRGDSAAYFCASSAGVEQYFGPGTRLTVT.

This clonotype appeared a few times. The CDR3 sequence: CASSPIAGRKGNEQFF. The CDR3 coding sequence is TGTGCCAGCAGCCCTATAGCGGGGAGGAAGGGCAATGAGCAGTTCTTC. The chain uses TRBV7-9 and TRBJ2-1, with 8 bases fitting TRBD2. The CDR3 sequence is 16 residues long. CDR1 is SEHNR, CDR2 FQNEAQ, per germline (reference sequence). V dropped 5 bases and J dropped 6; count of bases not matched to a gene: 12.

This clonotype came up a few times. V and J are TRBV30 and TRBJ2-7; 13 nucleotides align to TRBD2. Per germline, CDR1 GTSNPN and CDR2 SVGIG (reference sequence). V lost 2 bases and J lost 4; bases outside the gene matches: 2. CDR3 length: 14 residues. CDR3 in DNA: TGTGCCTGGAGTCCGACTAGCGGGAGGTACGAGCAGTACTTC. Residues: CAWSPTSGRYEQYF.

The V call is TRBV7-3, the J call TRBJ1-1, with D possibly TRBD1 on 6 matching bases. The CDR3 is made up of 14 amino acids. The V and J ends lost 5 bases and 2 bases respectively, with 12 bases between them. Germline CDR1 reads SGHTA; CDR2 reads FQGTGA. The CDR3, as DNA: TGTGCCAGCAGCCCCGGGACAAGCAACACTGAAGCTTTCTTT. Translation gives CASSPGTSNTEAFF.

This chain links TRBV28 with TRBJ1-2; 11 nucleotides match TRBD1. CDR1 and CDR2 (germline): MDHEN, SYDVKM. The CDR3 has 15 residues. With 6 bases clipped from V and 8 bases from J, the junction kept 11 bases outside the gene matches. CDR3: CASRIGQGASGGYTF. For the CDR3, the DNA is TGTGCCAGCAGAATCGGACAGGGGGCATCTGGGGGCTACACCTTC.

Comments on this clonotype: Germline and junction disagree at one end, which may indicate a read error. V and J are TRBV18 and TRBJ2-5; TRBD1 agrees at 7 bases. CDR1 is KGHSH, CDR2 LQKENI, per germline. This CDR3 contains 16 residues. This chain's CDR3 is CASSPPTGSVKEAQYF. As DNA, the CDR3 is TGTGCCAGCTCACCACCGACAGGGAGCGTTAAAGAGGCCCAGTACTTC.

Only a few counts were recorded for this clonotype. This rearrangement joins TRBV3-1 to TRBJ2-1; D remains ambiguous. V dropped 1 base and J dropped 13 bases, with 17 bases sitting between them. This CDR3 spans 14 amino acids. Per germline, CDR1 LGHDT and CDR2 YNNKEL (reference sequence). As DNA, the CDR3 is TGTGCCAGCAGCCAAGCCCTAACCCGTCAAACTCAGTTCTTC. Its protein is CASSQALTRQTQFF.

The chain is built from TRBV12-3 or TRBV12-4 and TRBJ2-1; the D is unclear. With 6 bases removed from V and 11 bases from J, the gap between germline ends came to 11 bases. This CDR3 region has 11 residues. The chain's CDR3 is CASSPRVKQFF. The CDR3 DNA reads TGTGCCAGCAGCCCAAGGGTAAAGCAGTTCTTC.

The chain couples TRBV5-1 to TRBJ1-4; D is undetermined. From germline, CDR1 is SGHRS and CDR2 YFSETQ. The CDR3 loop spans 15 amino acids. V was shortened by 4 bases and J by 0 bases, with 10 bases between the two germline ends. The CDR3 coding sequence is TGCGCCAGCAGCCCACAAACTGCAACTAATGAAAAACTGTTTTTT. It is translated as CASSPQTATNEKLFF.

This clonotype was seen repeatedly, ten times or more. V and J are TRBV5-5 and TRBJ2-1; perhaps TRBD2 as D (5 bases). The ends were cut back, 4 bases at V and 0 bases at J, with 8 bases in the middle. The CDR3 consists of 14 residues. In germline, CDR1 is SGHKS, CDR2 YYEKEE (reference sequence). The CDR3 region is CASSAAGSYNEQFF. The CDR3 DNA sequence: TGTGCCAGCAGCGCGGCGGGCTCCTACAATGAGCAGTTCTTC.

This clonotype has at least ten counts. The chain employs TRBV20-1 and TRBJ2-2; no firm D call. The CDR3 contains 11 residues. Deletions cut 6 bases from V and 7 bases from J, with 9 bases between. CDR1 is DFQATT, CDR2 SNEGSKA, per germline (reference sequence). CDR3 region: CSATFGGELFF. The CDR3 nucleotides are TGCAGTGCCACCTTCGGCGGGGAGCTGTTTTTT.